Each of the 15 T cell receptor beta chains below was sequenced from the same sample in a study of cytomegalovirus exposure and HLA in healthy donors. 60 Vbeta and 13 Jbeta primers were used in PCR. The data were produced by immunoSEQ multiplex PCR, yet TCRdb's version contains in-frame clones alone and is incomplete. The sample holds 130,000 or so clones. The sequenced material came from PBMCs. The receptor set was obtained from a woman between 40 and 50 years old in good health and CMV-seropositive.

This chain uses TRBV7-2 with TRBJ2-2; D remains ambiguous. V was cut by 8 bases and J by 0 bases, with 10 bases left in between. The CDR3 sequence is 14 residues long. In germline, CDR1 is SGHTA, CDR2 FQGNSA. The CDR3 spells CASQVRANTGELFF. Here the CDR3 DNA reads TGTGCCAGCCAAGTACGGGCGAACACCGGGGAGCTGTTTTTT.

J is TRBJ2-7 and V is TRBV5-4; D is possibly TRBD2 (5 bases). From germline, CDR1 is SGHNT and CDR2 YYREEE (reference sequence). The V end was cut by 4 bases, the J end by 7 bases, with 12 bases between. The CDR3 is made up of 12 amino acids. Here the CDR3 reads CASSSPQREQYF. In DNA, the CDR3 is TGTGCCAGCAGCAGCCCTCAGCGGGAGCAGTACTTC.

The chain has TRBV5-6 and TRBJ1-2; D unresolved. V lost 4 bases, J lost 0 bases, and 16 bases lay in between. From germline, CDR1 is SGHDT and CDR2 YYEEEE. The CDR3 spans 16 residues. The CDR3 bases are TGTGCCAGCAGCCCTGAGTGGCAGCTAGCTAACTATGGCTACACCTTC. Protein product: CASSPEWQLANYGYTF.

CDR3 amino acids: CASSVAASGVLGNTQYF. The CDR3 DNA reads as TGTGCCAGCAGCGTAGCGGCTAGCGGGGTCTTAGGGAATACGCAGTATTTT. The rearrangement links TRBV9 to TRBJ2-3, with 9 bases lining up with TRBD2. The CDR3 length is 17 residues. Germline CDR1 is SGDLS and CDR2 is YYNGEE. The V gene end was trimmed by 0 bases and the J gene end by 7 bases; junction bases not matched to a gene: 12.

The chain recombines TRBV28 with TRBJ1-2; D not resolved. The CDR3 has 13 amino acids. Germline CDR1 is MDHEN and CDR2 is SYDVKM. V was pared by 4 bases and J by 4 bases, with 10 bases between. The CDR3 sequence: CASSSEGSYGYTF. CDR3 nucleotides: TGTGCCAGCAGTTCAGAGGGCTCCTATGGCTACACCTTC.

The V gene is TRBV27, the J gene TRBJ1-5, with D possibly matching TRBD1 (6 bases). CDR3 length: 14 residues. The V gene's germline CDR1 is MNHEY and CDR2 SMNVEV (reference sequence). Trimming took 5 bases from V and 9 from J, leaving 17 bases between them. CDR3 sequence reads: CASSGGGDRGPQHF. CDR3 bases: TGTGCCAGCAGTGGAGGGGGGGATCGGGGGCCCCAGCATTTT.

The gene calls are TRBV19 and TRBJ2-1, with D perhaps matching TRBD1 (6 bases). CDR1 and CDR2 (germline): LNHDA, SQIVND (reference sequence). Trimming removed 7 bases at V and 0 bases at J, with 13 bases between. This CDR3 is built from 15 residues. The CDR3 coding sequence is TGTGCCAGTATTCAGGGGCGCGGCTCCTACAATGAGCAGTTCTTC. Translated, it gives CASIQGRGSYNEQFF.

J is TRBJ2-1 and V is TRBV19, with TRBD2 matching over 8 bases. CDR3 size: 12 residues. V shed 5 bases, J shed 15 bases, and the junction held 9 bases outside the gene matches. CDR1 is LNHDA and CDR2 is SQIVND in the germline V gene (reference sequence). This CDR3 is CASSPQREFLFF. The DNA for the CDR3 is TGTGCCAGTAGTCCTCAGCGGGAGTTTCTGTTCTTC.

The J gene is TRBJ2-5, the V gene TRBV4-2; 9 bases match TRBD2. The CDR3 is made up of 16 amino acids. The V gene's germline CDR1 is LGHNA and CDR2 YNFKEQ. The V and J ends lost 0 bases and 5 bases, in that order; junction bases with no gene match: 7. CDR3 coding DNA: TGTGCCAGCAGCCAAGATCCAGCGGGAGGATTTGAGACCCAGTACTTC. Residues: CASSQDPAGGFETQYF.

Written as DNA, the CDR3 is TGTGCCAGCAGCAGGGGACAGGGGGCGCGTGAGCAGTACTTC. This gives the protein CASSRGQGAREQYF. The chain carries TRBV7-3 and TRBJ2-7, with 12 bases matching TRBD1. Unmatched junction bases numbered 6, after V lost 5 bases and J lost 7 bases. CDR1 SGHTA and CDR2 FQGTGA come from the germline V gene. The CDR3 covers 14 residues.

The chain recombines TRBV9 with TRBJ1-1; unclear D gene. The CDR3 extends over 14 amino acids. Trimming removed 2 bases at V and 1 base at J, with 9 bases between. Germline V lookup: CDR1 SGDLS, CDR2 YYNGEE. The CDR3 here is CASSVLSENTEAFF. For the CDR3, the DNA is TGTGCCAGCAGCGTCCTTTCAGAGAACACTGAAGCTTTCTTT.

The rearrangement uses TRBV19 and TRBJ1-1; possible D gene TRBD1, 5 bases. Trimming pared 10 bases from V and 1 base from J, leaving 22 bases between. CDR3 length: 16 residues. Germline lookup yields CDR1 LNHDA and CDR2 SQIVND (reference sequence). CDR3 sequence: CATLGQPYGGNTEAFF. The CDR3, as DNA: TGTGCCACTTTGGGGCAGCCTTACGGTGGGAACACTGAAGCTTTCTTT.

The genes are TRBV7-2 and TRBJ1-2, with D hard to call. Germline CDR1 is SGHTA and CDR2 is FQGNSA. The CDR3 has 14 residues. Trimming removed 5 bases from V and 9 bases from J, with 19 bases in between. CDR3 nucleotide sequence: TGTGCCAGCAGCCCCCAAGTTGGACTTACGAGCTACACCTTC. Amino acids: CASSPQVGLTSYTF.

As for this clone: Relative to the germline gene, one junction end is altered; a read error may explain this. The chain links TRBV7-7 to TRBJ2-1, with D tentatively TRBD2 (6 bases). The CDR3 is made up of 15 amino acids. Germline values: CDR1 SSHAT, CDR2 FNYEAQ (reference sequence). In DNA form, the CDR3 reads TGTGCTAGCAGCTTAGAAGGGACTCCCATCGGGGAGCAGTTCTTC. Translated, it gives CASSLEGTPIGEQFF.

The chain links TRBV5-6 to TRBJ2-5; 11 bases are shared with TRBD1. CDR3 length: 16 amino acids. J was trimmed by 1 base and V by 4 bases; bases with no gene match: 6. The germline CDR1 and CDR2 sequences are SGHDT and YYEEEE. DNA of the CDR3: TGTGCCAGCAGCCGCGGGACAGGGGGGGTCCAAGAGACCCAGTACTTC. Translation gives CASSRGTGGVQETQYF. The full variable domain, completed using reference TRBV5-6 and TRBJ2-5, is DAGVTQSPTHLIKTRGQQVTLRCSPKSGHDTVSWYQQALGQGPQFIFQYYEEEERQRGNFPDRFSGHQFPNYSSELNVNALLLGDSALYLCASSRGTGGVQETQYFGPGTRLLVL.